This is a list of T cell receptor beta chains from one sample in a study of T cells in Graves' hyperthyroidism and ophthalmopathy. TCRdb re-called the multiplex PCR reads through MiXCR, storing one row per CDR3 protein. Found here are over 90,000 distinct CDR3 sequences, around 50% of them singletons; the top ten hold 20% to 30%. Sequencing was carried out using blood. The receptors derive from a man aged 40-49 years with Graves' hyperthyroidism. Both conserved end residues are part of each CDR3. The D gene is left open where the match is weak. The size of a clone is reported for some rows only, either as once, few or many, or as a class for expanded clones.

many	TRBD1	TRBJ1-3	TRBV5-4	CASSARTGIGNTIYF	TGTGCCAGCAGCGCTCGGACAGGGATCGGAAACACCATATATTTT
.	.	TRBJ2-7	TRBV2	CASRPGADYEQYF	TGTGCCAGCAGGCCCGGGGCAGACTACGAGCAGTACTTC
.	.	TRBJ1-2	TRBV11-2	CASSIIPGGYGYTF	TGTGCCAGCAGCATAATACCGGGGGGATATGGCTACACCTTC
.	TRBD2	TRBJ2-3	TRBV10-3	CASRAASGVLGTDTRYF	TGTGCCAGCAGAGCAGCTAGCGGGGTTTTGGGCACAGATACGCGGTATTTT
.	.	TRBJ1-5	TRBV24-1	CATSAMRVGQPQRF	TGTGCCACCAGTGCCATGAGGGTTGGACAGCCCCAGCGTTTT
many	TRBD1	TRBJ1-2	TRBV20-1	CSARDSLGGYTF	TGCAGTGCAAGGGACAGTTTGGGTGGCTACACCTTC
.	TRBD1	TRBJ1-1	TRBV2	CASRALQGANTEAFF	TGTGCCAGCAGGGCCTTACAGGGGGCGAACACTGAAGCTTTCTTT
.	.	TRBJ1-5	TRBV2	CASSVSGGGRKCNQPQHF	TGTGCCAGCAGCGTGTCGGGTGGGGGGCGCAAATGCAATCAGCCCCAGCATTTT
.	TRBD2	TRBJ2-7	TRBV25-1	CASSVWEGLREQYF	TGTGCCAGCAGTGTATGGGAGGGCCTGAGGGAGCAGTACTTC
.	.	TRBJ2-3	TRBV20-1	CSAGDPRQDTQYF	TGCAGTGCTGGGGATCCACGCCAAGATACGCAGTATTTT
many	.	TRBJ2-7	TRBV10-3	CAISEGAYEQYF	TGTGCCATCAGTGAGGGGGCCTACGAGCAGTACTTC
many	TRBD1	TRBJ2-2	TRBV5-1	CASSTWTGGRELFF	TGCGCCAGCAGTACCTGGACAGGGGGCAGGGAGCTGTTTTTT
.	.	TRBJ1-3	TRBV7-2	CASSSPRGRHTIYF	TGTGCCAGCAGCTCGCCCAGGGGTAGGCACACCATATATTTT
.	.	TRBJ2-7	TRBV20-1	CSARGVYEQYF	TGCAGTGCTAGGGGGGTTTACGAGCAGTACTTC
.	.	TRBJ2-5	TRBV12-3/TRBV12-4	CASSFGQETQYF	TGTGCCAGCAGTTTCGGACAGGAGACCCAGTACTTC
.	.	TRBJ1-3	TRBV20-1	CSARGNSGNTIYF	TGCAGTGCTCGAGGAAACAGTGGGAACACCATATATTTT
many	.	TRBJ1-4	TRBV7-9	CASSVEQGEKLFF	TGTGCCAGCAGCGTGGAACAGGGTGAAAAACTGTTTTTT
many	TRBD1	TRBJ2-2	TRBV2	CASRGQGYGELFF	TGTGCCAGCAGAGGACAGGGGTACGGGGAGCTGTTTTTT
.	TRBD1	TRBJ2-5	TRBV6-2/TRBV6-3	CASSYGGTGDQETQYF	TGTGCCAGCAGTTACGGGGGGACAGGAGACCAAGAGACCCAGTACTTC
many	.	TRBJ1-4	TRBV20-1	CSARTGTTNEKLFF	TGCAGTGCTAGAACAGGGACAACTAATGAAAAACTGTTTTTT
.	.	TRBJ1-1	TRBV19	CASRWSDWGTEAFF	TGTGCCAGTAGGTGGTCGGACTGGGGCACCGAAGCTTTCTTT
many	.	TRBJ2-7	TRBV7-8	CASSPLDSLYEQYF	TGTGCCAGCAGCCCCCTGGACAGCCTCTACGAGCAGTACTTC
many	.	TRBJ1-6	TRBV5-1	CASREDSGLEPNSPLHF	TGCGCCAGCAGGGAGGACAGCGGCCTCGAGCCTAATTCACCCCTCCACTTT
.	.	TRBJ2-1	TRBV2	CASSGRQANYNEQFF	TGTGCCAGCAGTGGGAGACAGGCTAACTACAATGAGCAGTTCTTC
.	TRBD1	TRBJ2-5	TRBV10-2	CASSRGQGETQYF	TGCGCCAGCAGCCGGGGACAGGGAGAGACCCAGTACTTC
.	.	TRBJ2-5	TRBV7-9	CASSTQYF	TGTGCCAGCAGCACCCAGTACTTC
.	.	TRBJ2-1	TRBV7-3	CASSFYICSARANEQFF	.
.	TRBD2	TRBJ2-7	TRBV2	CASSSEGLAGGPRTYEQYF	TGTGCCAGCAGTTCGGAGGGACTAGCGGGAGGGCCAAGGACCTACGAGCAGTACTTC
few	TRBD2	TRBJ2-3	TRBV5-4	CASSHAMGGGAGTDTQYF	TGTGCCAGCAGCCATGCCATGGGCGGGGGGGCTGGCACAGATACGCAGTATTTT
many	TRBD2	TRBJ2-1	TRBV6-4	CASSDSTSGGHNEQFF	TGTGCCAGCAGTGACTCGACCAGCGGGGGCCACAATGAGCAGTTCTTC
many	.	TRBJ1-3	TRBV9	CASSEEVAGNTIYF	TGTGCCAGCAGCGAAGAAGTAGCTGGAAACACCATATATTTT
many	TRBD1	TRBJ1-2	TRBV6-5	CATRGQISNYGYTF	TGTGCCACCAGGGGGCAGATATCTAACTATGGCTACACCTTC